What follows is one T cell receptor beta chain and its context. Profiling relied on immunoSEQ multiplex PCR, and the TCRdb table lists in-frame clones only, not all of them. The profile shows about 330,000 clones, around 90% of them singletons. The data stem from a study of blood T cell repertoires in COVID-19. Study overall: There were acute and convalescent COVID-19 samples, and they came from the United States, Italy and Spain.

This CDR3 spans 17 amino acids. V was pared by 5 bases and J by 5 bases, with 8 bases of the junction left unmatched. The germline V gene has CDR1 MNHNY and CDR2 SVGAGI (reference sequence). The receptor's source is a man between 18 and 29 years old who had recovered from COVID-19. The sample was peripheral blood. The chain links TRBV6-6 to TRBJ2-2; 13 positions match TRBD2. The CDR3 loop reads CASSPGLAGATTGELFF. DNA for the CDR3: TGTGCCAGCAGTCCTGGACTAGCGGGAGCGACGACCGGGGAGCTGTTTTTT.